Each of the 22 T cell receptor beta chains below was sequenced from the same sample in a study of T cell responses to AZD1222 COVID-19 vaccine. The method was immunoSEQ multiplex PCR; TCRdb's version includes in-frame clones alone and lacks a portion of them. The sample has some 150,000 clones, around 90% seen once. Sample: peripheral blood, taken on day 0 of MenACWY control vaccination. The source of these receptors is an adult in good health.

The chain uses TRBV18 and TRBJ1-1, with 8 bases matching TRBD1. Unmatched junction bases numbered 13, after V lost 3 bases and J lost 1 base. Germline V gives CDR1 KGHSH, CDR2 LQKENI. The CDR3 is 18 amino acids. CDR3 coding DNA: TGTGCCAGCTCACCCCGCGGGCAGGGGGCGTCGAGGAACACTGAAGCTTTCTTT. It specifies CASSPRGQGASRNTEAFF.

The sample holds one count of this clone. DNA of the CDR3: TGTGCCAGCAGCTTCACCGGCCAGCTATTGGTCGGCTACACCTTC. Its translation is CASSFTGQLLVGYTF. V usage is TRBV7-8 and J usage is TRBJ1-2, with D unresolved. The CDR3 spans 15 residues. Germline CDR1 is SGHVS and CDR2 is FQNEAQ. V dropped 3 bases and J dropped 8 bases, with 19 bases sitting between them.

V is TRBV12-3 or TRBV12-4 and J is TRBJ1-3; D is perhaps TRBD1 (5 bases). Trimming removed 11 bases from V and 6 bases from J, with 17 bases in between. The CDR3 is 13 residues long. The CDR3 loop is CAGRGGVENTIYF. Written as DNA, the CDR3 is TGTGCCGGGAGGGGAGGGGTGGAAAACACCATATATTTT.

The chain couples TRBV18 to TRBJ1-5; maybe TRBD1 (6 bases). The CDR3 consists of 15 residues. V gave up 4 bases and J gave up 2 bases, with 12 bases separating them. Germline assignment: CDR1 KGHSH and CDR2 LQKENI. Here the CDR3 reads CASSRQGFGNQPQHF. The CDR3 bases are TGTGCCAGCTCACGGCAGGGGTTCGGCAATCAGCCCCAGCATTTT.

In this sample, this clone turned up once. The chain is built from TRBV30 and TRBJ1-6; no clear D. Trimming took 4 bases from V and 7 from J, leaving 8 bases between them. This CDR3 spans 12 amino acids. Germline V gene sequence: CDR1 GTSNPN, CDR2 SVGIG (reference sequence). The CDR3 protein is CAWTWKNSPLHF. The CDR3 bases are TGTGCCTGGACTTGGAAGAATTCACCCCTCCACTTT.

The chain joins TRBV7-9 to TRBJ1-1, with unresolved D. Germline values: CDR1 SEHNR, CDR2 FQNEAQ (reference sequence). Trimming removed 5 bases at V and 7 bases at J, with 8 bases between. The CDR3 is made up of 11 amino acids. In nucleotides, the CDR3 is TGTGCCAGCAGCAAGACCGATGAAGCTTTCTTT. It codes for CASSKTDEAFF.

CDR3 loop: CASSPQGRGETQYF. The CDR3 nucleotides read TGTGCCAGCTCCCCTCAGGGCCGCGGAGAGACCCAGTACTTC. The J gene is TRBJ2-5, the V gene TRBV18; a weak D match, TRBD1 (5 bases). The ends were cut back, 6 bases at V and 4 bases at J, with 15 bases in the middle. CDR1 KGHSH and CDR2 LQKENI come from the germline V gene. The CDR3 spans 14 residues.

This rearrangement joins TRBV3-1 (or the pseudogene TRBV3-2) to TRBJ2-7; TRBD2 agrees at 8 bases. V shed 4 bases, J shed 4 bases, and the junction held 12 bases outside the gene matches. CDR3 length equals 16 residues. CDR1 LGHDT and CDR2 YNNKEL come from the germline V gene (reference sequence). CDR3 DNA: TGTGCCAGCAGCCCCCTTGGGAGCGGGGGAGGATACGAGCAGTACTTC. As protein: CASSPLGSGGGYEQYF.

The chain employs TRBV7-2 and TRBJ2-7; D unclear. This CDR3 comprises 13 residues. The germline V gene encodes CDR1 SGHTA and CDR2 FQGNSA. The ends were cut back, 4 bases at V and 4 bases at J, with 11 bases in the middle. Here the CDR3 reads CASSSSPGYEQYF. The DNA of the CDR3 is TGTGCCAGCAGCTCAAGTCCAGGTTACGAGCAGTACTTC.

The chain employs TRBV7-2 and TRBJ1-5, with unresolved D. The germline CDR1 and CDR2 sequences are SGHTA and FQGNSA. CDR3 size: 13 residues. V dropped 2 bases and J dropped 7 bases, with 9 bases sitting between them. Here the CDR3 reads CASSLRERQPQHF. Written as DNA, the CDR3 is TGTGCCAGCAGCTTAAGGGAGCGGCAGCCCCAGCATTTT.

In this sample, this clone turned up once. The rearrangement links TRBV28 to TRBJ2-7, with unresolved D. CDR3 length equals 11 residues. Germline V gene data show CDR1 as MDHEN and CDR2 as SYDVKM. Trimming shortened V by 5 bases and J by 1 base, and 3 bases separated the two germline ends. This chain's CDR3 is CASSQSYEQYF. In DNA form, the CDR3 reads TGTGCCAGCAGTCAATCCTACGAGCAGTACTTC.

In this sample, this clone turned up a few times. The CDR3 region is CASTQTLHSYNEQFF. DNA for the CDR3: TGCGCCAGCACCCAAACACTACATTCTTACAATGAGCAGTTCTTC. This rearrangement joins TRBV5-1 to TRBJ2-1; D uncertain. CDR3 length: 15 residues. V was pared by 6 bases and J by 4 bases, with 17 bases between. Germline CDR1 and CDR2: SGHRS and YFSETQ.

The table lists this clone with a few counts. The J gene is TRBJ1-3, the V gene TRBV27; no firm D call. V lost 4 bases, J lost 0 bases, and 10 bases lay in between. Germline values: CDR1 MNHEY, CDR2 SMNVEV (reference sequence). The CDR3 spans 15 residues. Here the CDR3 DNA reads TGTGCCAGCAGTTCCTCCACCGTCTCTGGAAACACCATATATTTT. It is translated as CASSSSTVSGNTIYF.

The J gene is TRBJ2-5, the V gene TRBV4-2, with D perhaps given as TRBD1 or TRBD2 (5 bases each). V was cut by 0 bases and J by 7 bases, with 12 bases left in between. CDR3 length equals 14 residues. Germline V CDR1 and CDR2: LGHNA, YNFKEQ. The CDR3 reads CASSQDRDPGTQYF. The CDR3 DNA follows: TGTGCCAGCAGCCAAGATCGGGACCCCGGGACCCAGTACTTC.

Details on this clone: The same CDR3 arises from other DNA sequences in this sample as well. The V call is TRBV10-3, the J call TRBJ2-7; no clear D. V gave up 2 bases and J gave up 2 bases, with 4 bases separating them. From germline, CDR1 is ENHRY and CDR2 SYGVKD. The CDR3 consists of 12 residues. The CDR3 sequence: CAISERAYEQYF. CDR3 in DNA: TGTGCCATCAGTGAGAGGGCCTACGAGCAGTACTTC.

This clone was picked up a small number of times. The chain employs TRBV10-3 and TRBJ2-7; D unresolved. V was pared by 3 bases and J by 3 bases, with 9 bases between. Germline-derived CDR1 and CDR2 are ENHRY and SYGVKD. This CDR3 is built from 13 residues. The CDR3 coding sequence is TGTGCCATCAGTGAAAGGAAAGGCTACGAGCAGTACTTC. Protein sequence: CAISERKGYEQYF.

This clone was found once. This rearrangement joins TRBV6-5 to TRBJ1-2; the D is unclear. V shed 5 bases and J shed 6 bases, with 4 bases lying between them. This CDR3 has 10 amino acids. Per the germline V gene, CDR1 is MNHEY and CDR2 is SVGAGI. The CDR3 reads CASSRNGYTF. Here the CDR3 DNA reads TGTGCCAGCAGTAGGAATGGCTACACCTTC.

The chain carries TRBV4-1 and TRBJ1-4; no definite D call. The length of the CDR3 is 15 residues. Germline V gives CDR1 MGHRA, CDR2 YSYEKL. With 3 bases removed from V and 4 bases from J, the gap between germline ends came to 12 bases. This CDR3 is CASSQVHGNNEKLFF. The CDR3 DNA reads as TGCGCCAGCAGCCAGGTACATGGGAATAATGAAAAACTGTTTTTT.

The chain recombines TRBV19 with TRBJ2-1, with a weak D call TRBD1 (5 bases). The CDR3 totals 16 residues. V was trimmed by 6 bases and J by 4 bases, leaving 19 bases between them. Germline V CDR1 and CDR2: LNHDA, SQIVND (reference sequence). The CDR3 nucleotides are TGTGCCAGTAGCGACCCCTTTAGGACACCGTACAATGAGCAGTTCTTC. Its protein is CASSDPFRTPYNEQFF.

This chain joins TRBV15 and TRBJ1-2; possibly TRBD1 for D (5 bases). Trimming removed 1 base from V and 1 base from J, with 13 bases in between. CDR3 length: 16 residues. Germline loops: CDR1 LNHNV, CDR2 YYDKDF (reference sequence). CDR3 protein: CATSRGGGELNYGYTF. Here the CDR3 DNA reads TGTGCCACCAGCAGAGGCGGGGGGGAACTTAACTATGGCTACACCTTC.

V and J are TRBV5-4 and TRBJ1-1, with 9 bases matching TRBD1. Germline V gene lookup returns CDR1 SGHNT and CDR2 YYREEE (reference sequence). The CDR3 length is 15 residues. Trimming cost V 0 bases and J 9 bases; bases outside gene matches: 9. The CDR3 DNA follows: TGTGCCAGCAGCTTGGAGTTAACAGGGGGCGTTAAAGCTTTCTTT. This codes for CASSLELTGGVKAFF. Filled out from reference TRBV5-4 and TRBJ1-1, the complete variable domain reads ETGVTQSPTHLIKTRGQQVTLRCSSQSGHNTVSWYQQALGQGPQFIFQYYREEENGRGNFPPRFSGLQFPNYSSELNVNALELDDSALYLCASSLELTGGVKAFFGQGTRLTVV.

V and J are TRBV28 and TRBJ2-2; either TRBD1 or TRBD2 may supply D (5 bases each). V shed 5 bases and J shed 0 bases, with 7 bases lying between them. Germline loops: CDR1 MDHEN, CDR2 SYDVKM. The CDR3 extends over 14 amino acids. CDR3 in amino acids: CASSPGPNTGELFF. The CDR3 DNA follows: TGTGCCAGCAGTCCGGGACCGAACACCGGGGAGCTGTTTTTT.